One sample yielded the 25 T cell receptor beta chains listed below, sequenced in a study of T cell responses to AZD1222 COVID-19 vaccine. Profiling relied on immunoSEQ multiplex PCR, and the TCRdb table lists in-frame clones only, not all of them. Among around 160,000 clones listed, approximately 89% were seen once. The input for sequencing was peripheral blood, taken on day 0 of AZD1222 vaccination. The source is an adult in good health.

The V gene is TRBV2, the J gene TRBJ2-1, with a tentative D call TRBD1 (6 bases). The germline V gene encodes CDR1 SNHLY and CDR2 FYNNEI. The V gene lost 2 bases and the J gene lost 1 base, with 9 bases spanning the gap. The CDR3 has 15 amino acids. CDR3 DNA: TGTGCCAGCAGTGAACAGGGGCCTTCCTACAATGAGCAGTTCTTC. It yields the protein CASSEQGPSYNEQFF.

The chain employs TRBV21-1 and TRBJ2-7; TRBD1, the table's D call, was not compared with the DNA. TRBV21-1 has pseudogene status. The CDR3 totals 11 residues. CDR3 residues: CATDRAIEQYF. The CDR3 DNA follows: TGTGCCACGGACAGGGCTATCGAGCAGTACTTC.

V usage is TRBV5-5 and J usage is TRBJ2-1; 8 nucleotides agree with TRBD2. The CDR3 is 17 residues long. Germline assignment: CDR1 SGHKS and CDR2 YYEKEE (reference sequence). Unmatched junction bases numbered 11, after V lost 1 base and J lost 5 bases. The CDR3 DNA follows: TGTGCCAGCAGCTTGTGGCGTAGCGGGGAGGGGAACAATGAGCAGTTCTTC. Translated, it gives CASSLWRSGEGNNEQFF.

The chain links TRBV7-2 to TRBJ2-2; possibly TRBD1 for D (5 bases). Per germline, CDR1 SGHTA and CDR2 FQGNSA. The CDR3 consists of 13 residues. With 1 base removed from V and 6 bases from J, the gap between germline ends came to 6 bases. CDR3: CASSLGQPGELFF. The CDR3 DNA follows: TGTGCCAGCAGCTTAGGACAGCCCGGGGAGCTGTTTTTT.

This chain links TRBV7-3 with TRBJ1-2, with TRBD1 as a possible D gene (6 bases). Trimming removed 3 bases at V and 6 bases at J, with 20 bases between. Per the germline V gene, CDR1 is SGHTA and CDR2 is FQGTGA. This CDR3 is built from 16 residues. CDR3: CASSFDRGPQIDGYTF. In DNA form, the CDR3 reads TGTGCCAGCAGCTTCGATCGGGGGCCCCAAATTGATGGCTACACCTTC.

J is TRBJ1-5 and V is TRBV19; D may be TRBD1 (5 bases). The V gene's germline CDR1 is LNHDA and CDR2 SQIVND (reference sequence). Trimming cost V 5 bases and J 9 bases, with 23 bases left between them. CDR3 length: 16 amino acids. CDR3 sequence: CASSATGASGISPQHF. The CDR3 nucleotides are TGTGCCAGTAGTGCAACCGGGGCCTCCGGAATCTCGCCCCAGCATTTT.

This sequence joins TRBV18 and TRBJ2-1; no clear D gene. V was clipped by 7 bases and J by 0 bases, with 13 bases between them. The CDR3 is made up of 15 amino acids. CDR1 is KGHSH and CDR2 is LQKENI in the germline V gene. This CDR3 reads CASFTSYSSYNEQFF. The DNA of the CDR3 is TGTGCCAGCTTCACTTCATACAGCTCCTACAATGAGCAGTTCTTC.

The chain carries TRBV3-1 (or the pseudogene TRBV3-2) and TRBJ1-1, with TRBD1 as a possible D gene (6 bases). Looked up from germline, CDR1 is LGHDT and CDR2 is YNNKEL (reference sequence). The CDR3 is 15 amino acids. Between the trimmed V and J ends, which lost 3 bases and 5 bases, there was a span of 16 bases. Here the CDR3 reads CASSQDSRGGTEAFF. The CDR3 bases are TGTGCCAGCAGCCAGGATAGCAGGGGCGGAACTGAAGCTTTCTTT.

The rearrangement links TRBV12-3 or TRBV12-4 to TRBJ1-3; D is uncertain. Trimming cost V 8 bases and J 4 bases, with 12 bases left between them. There are 13 residues in the CDR3. DNA of the CDR3: TGTGCCAGCCGCAAGAGTACAGGAAACACCATATATTTT. Protein: CASRKSTGNTIYF.

This rearrangement joins TRBV21-1 to TRBJ2-2; the table names TRBD2, a call not compared with the DNA. TRBV21-1 is recorded as a pseudogene. The CDR3 spans 18 residues. In DNA, the CDR3 is TGTGCCAGCAGCACATACGGTACTAGCGGGCAAAACACCGGGGAGCTGTTTTTT. This gives the protein CASSTYGTSGQNTGELFF.

V is TRBV29-1 and J is TRBJ1-2; a weak D match, TRBD1 (6 bases). The V end lost 6 bases, the J end lost 5 bases, and 10 bases lay between the germline ends. Per the germline V gene, CDR1 is SQVTM and CDR2 is ANQGSEA. This CDR3 is built from 11 residues. The CDR3 bases are TGCAGCGTGGACACAGGGTATGGCTACACCTTC. This translates into CSVDTGYGYTF.

The rearrangement uses TRBV24-1 and TRBJ2-1; 15 bases match TRBD2. CDR3 size: 17 residues. Germline values: CDR1 KGHDR, CDR2 SFDVKD. The V and J ends lost 6 bases and 9 bases, in that order; junction bases with no gene match: 11. For the CDR3, the DNA is TGTGCCACCAGTTCGGGACTAGCGGGAGGAACCTTTGCTGAGCAGTTCTTC. This gives the protein CATSSGLAGGTFAEQFF.

This clone was counted between two and nine times. The chain employs TRBV7-2 and TRBJ1-5; D is perhaps TRBD1 (6 bases). The CDR3 length is 15 residues. Deletions cut 1 base from V and 6 bases from J, with 13 bases between. CDR1 and CDR2 from the germline V gene are SGHTA and FQGNSA. The CDR3 loop reads CASSLVEGGLQPQHF. The CDR3, as DNA: TGTGCCAGCAGCTTAGTAGAGGGGGGGCTTCAGCCCCAGCATTTT.

The V call is TRBV15, the J call TRBJ2-3; either TRBD1 or TRBD2 may fit D (5 bases each). CDR3 size: 15 residues. The germline gives CDR1 LNHNV, CDR2 YYDKDF (reference sequence). With 1 base removed from V and 0 bases from J, the gap between germline ends came to 8 bases. This CDR3 reads CATSRGGASTDTQYF. Here the CDR3 DNA reads TGTGCCACCAGCAGAGGAGGGGCCAGCACAGATACGCAGTATTTT.

V and J are TRBV7-9 and TRBJ2-7; unclear D gene. CDR1 is SEHNR and CDR2 is FQNEAQ in the germline V gene (reference sequence). V lost 5 bases and J lost 7, with 9 bases in between. The CDR3 consists of 11 residues. CDR3 sequence reads: CASSPWLEQYF. In nucleotides, the CDR3 is TGTGCCAGCAGCCCGTGGTTGGAGCAGTACTTC.

This clone appeared once. The chain recombines TRBV18 with TRBJ2-5; 7 bases map to TRBD2. After removal of 2 bases from V and 1 base from J, the junction contained 7 bases not matched to a gene. This CDR3 is built from 16 residues. CDR1 and CDR2 (germline): KGHSH, LQKENI. This CDR3 reads CASSPYRGGGQETQYF. In DNA form, the CDR3 reads TGTGCCAGCTCACCATACCGCGGGGGTGGCCAAGAGACCCAGTACTTC.

The chain uses TRBV6-2 or TRBV6-3 and TRBJ1-2; D possibly corresponds to TRBD1 (5 bases). V gave up 0 bases and J gave up 8 bases, with 16 bases separating them. CDR1 is MNHEY and CDR2 is SVGEGT in the germline V gene. The CDR3 loop spans 15 amino acids. The CDR3 spells CASSYSTEGMRGYTF. DNA of the CDR3: TGTGCCAGCAGTTACTCGACTGAGGGGATGCGCGGCTACACCTTC.

The chain employs TRBV5-1 and TRBJ2-1; D unclear. The germline V and J ends were trimmed by 4 bases and 4 bases, with 15 bases remaining between them. From germline, CDR1 is SGHRS and CDR2 YFSETQ. CDR3 size: 15 residues. CDR3 in DNA: TGCGCCAGCAGCCCCGTAGAAGGCCCTTACAATGAGCAGTTCTTC. Translation: CASSPVEGPYNEQFF.

This clone was detected a few times. V and J are TRBV21-1 and TRBJ1-1; TRBD1, the D gene given by the table, was not confirmed from the DNA. TRBV21-1 is a known pseudogene. The CDR3 has 14 residues. The CDR3 reads CASSPGGGCTEAFF. The DNA of the CDR3 is TGTGCCAGCAGCCCAGGGGGCGGATGCACTGAAGCTTTCTTT.

J is TRBJ2-2 and V is TRBV28; TRBD1 matches 8 bases. The CDR3 covers 14 residues. Germline V gene lookup returns CDR1 MDHEN and CDR2 SYDVKM. Germline trimming cut 4 bases from V and 11 bases from J; bases unmatched to any gene: 9. This chain's CDR3 is CASSSTGTGFELFF. CDR3 sequence (DNA): TGTGCCAGCAGTTCAACCGGGACAGGTTTTGAGCTGTTTTTT.

The rearrangement uses TRBV29-1 and TRBJ1-5; 10 bases agree with TRBD1. Germline trimming cut 6 bases from V and 0 bases from J; bases unmatched to any gene: 11. The CDR3 runs to 17 residues. Germline CDR1 reads SQVTM; CDR2 reads ANQGSEA. The chain's CDR3 is CSVAGTGELPSNQPQHF. The CDR3 coding sequence is TGCAGCGTGGCCGGGACAGGGGAGCTCCCTAGCAATCAGCCCCAGCATTTT.

This clone appeared once. The gene calls are TRBV2 and TRBJ1-4; D is uncertain. With 4 bases removed from V and 8 bases from J, the gap between germline ends came to 14 bases. The CDR3 is made up of 14 amino acids. Germline CDR1 is SNHLY and CDR2 is FYNNEI. The CDR3 DNA is TGTGCCAGCAGTGTTGGCTCCGGGCGGGAAAAACTGTTTTTT. Translated, it gives CASSVGSGREKLFF.

The V call is TRBV14, the J call TRBJ1-2; D may be TRBD1 (5 bases). In germline, CDR1 is SGHDN, CDR2 FVKESK. Trimming shortened V by 1 base and J by 2 bases, and 11 bases separated the two germline ends. The CDR3 contains 15 residues. The CDR3 nucleotides are TGTGCCAGCAGCCAAGTTCCGGGGCTCAACTATGGCTACACCTTC. Amino acid sequence: CASSQVPGLNYGYTF.

This clone qualifies as large. The rearrangement links TRBV6-2 or TRBV6-3 to TRBJ1-5, with D perhaps TRBD1 (5 bases). The CDR3 spans 15 residues. The germline V and J ends were trimmed by 5 bases and 7 bases, with 18 bases remaining between them. From germline, CDR1 is MNHEY and CDR2 SVGEGT. Written as DNA, the CDR3 is TGTGCCAGCAGTACGGGATTCGGGGGTTCACAGCCCCAGCATTTT. It specifies CASSTGFGGSQPQHF.

With respect to this clone: Germline is not matched at one junction end, which may reflect a read error. This chain links TRBV5-1 with TRBJ1-1, with 7 bases matching TRBD1. This CDR3 region has 14 residues. In germline, CDR1 is SGHRS, CDR2 YFSETQ. CDR3 protein: CASTQTGSNAEAFF. As DNA, the CDR3 is TGCGCCAGCACCCAGACAGGGTCGAACGCTGAAGCTTTCTTT.